This T cell receptor beta chain was observed in a study of blood T cell repertoires in COVID-19. For the study at large: T cells, B-cell-depleted T cells, or PBMCs provided the cDNA or gDNA that served as material.

This clone was seen more than once but under ten times. Assay: immunoSEQ multiplex PCR; the TCRdb copy retains only in-frame clones and omits some. The repertoire holds about 170,000 clones, with 80% to 90% as singletons. The TCR was taken from an elderly woman with COVID-19, enrolled during active disease. The specimen sequenced was peripheral blood.

The CDR3 loop is CASSSGFQPQHF. CDR3 DNA: TGTGCCAGCAGTTCGGGTTTCCAGCCCCAGCATTTT. The genes are TRBV6-2 or TRBV6-3 and TRBJ1-5; D is unclear. The V and J ends lost 4 bases and 7 bases respectively, with 8 bases between them. The CDR3 runs to 12 residues. Germline V gives CDR1 MNHEY, CDR2 SVGEGT.